The T cell receptor beta chain under discussion was sequenced for a study of cytomegalovirus exposure and HLA in healthy donors. For the study at large: There were some 81 million unique TCRs (from HLA-typed donors) in an early data release.

This clone was observed once. Its cognate antigen is unknown. Study outcomes and limitations: More than 15,000 TCR beta sequences were associated with HLA alleles at 0.05 false discovery rate in a later analysis. Analysis was performed later, and it showed HLA-associated TCR beta chains to be more clonally expanded than equally common others.

The study ran its PCR with 60 Vbeta and 13 Jbeta primers. Repertoires were generated with immunoSEQ multiplex PCR, while TCRdb's copy carries only in-frame clones and drops some. The sample consists of under 200,000 clones, roughly 76% of them appearing once. Germline lookup yields CDR1 LNHDA and CDR2 SQIVND (reference sequence). V was trimmed by 5 bases and J by 8 bases, leaving 21 bases between them. The CDR3 spans 15 residues. The sample was PBMCs. This chain uses TRBV19 with TRBJ1-2; D possibly corresponds to TRBD1 (6 bases). The sequence derives from a woman aged 50 to 60 in good health and CMV-seronegative. DNA of the CDR3: TGTGCCAGTAGTCTCGCACCCCAGGGGTCGGGGGGCTACACCTTC. Translated: CASSLAPQGSGGYTF. Complete variable domain (other parts from reference TRBV19 and TRBJ1-2): DGGITQSPKYLFRKEGQNVTLSCEQNLNHDAMYWYRQDPGQGLRLIYYSQIVNDFQKGDIAEGYSVSREKKESFPLTVTSAQKNPTAFYLCASSLAPQGSGGYTFGSGTRLTVV.